This passage covers 18 T cell receptor beta chains from one sample sequenced in a study of technical replicates of blood from a handful of donors. TCRdb's copy holds only in-frame clones and misses some; the assay was immunoSEQ multiplex PCR. The sample has roughly 71,000 clones; approximately 93% are singletons. The sample comprised T cells isolated from PBMCs. These receptors all come from a human donor in good health.

The chain employs TRBV5-4 and TRBJ1-4, with D unresolved. Germline V gene data show CDR1 as SGHNT and CDR2 as YYREEE (reference sequence). The V and J ends lost 1 base and 7 bases respectively, with 11 bases between them. The CDR3 is 14 amino acids. CDR3 sequence reads: CASSLSQVAEKLFF. Written as DNA, the CDR3 is TGTGCCAGCAGCTTGAGCCAGGTGGCTGAAAAACTGTTTTTT.

The chain employs TRBV7-9 and TRBJ1-5; 7 bases align to TRBD1. CDR3 length: 15 residues. V shed 6 bases and J 2 bases; nucleotides not matched to a gene: 7. Germline V gene lookup returns CDR1 SEHNR and CDR2 FQNEAQ (reference sequence). The CDR3 is CASRPGTEGNQPQHF. The CDR3 DNA reads TGTGCCAGCAGGCCGGGGACAGAGGGCAATCAGCCCCAGCATTTT.

This chain connects TRBV21-1 to TRBJ1-2; whether TRBD1, the table's D call, matches the DNA was not checked. TRBV21-1 is annotated as a pseudogene. CDR3 length: 15 residues. Here the CDR3 DNA reads TGTGCCAGCAGCAATCGGAGACAGGGGAACTATGGCTACACCTTC. This encodes CASSNRRQGNYGYTF.

The chain carries TRBV28 and TRBJ2-1, with 7 nucleotides matching TRBD2. The V gene's germline CDR1 is MDHEN and CDR2 SYDVKM. The CDR3 contains 13 residues. J was trimmed by 10 bases and V by 4 bases; bases with no gene match: 7. CDR3 protein: CASSSRLAEEQFF. CDR3 DNA sequence: TGTGCCAGCAGTTCCCGACTAGCTGAAGAGCAGTTCTTC.

The V and J genes are TRBV21-1 and TRBJ2-7; no DNA check was done on the table's D call, TRBD2. TRBV21-1 is designated a pseudogene. This CDR3 comprises 17 residues. CDR3 protein: CASSKSYSSVDSYEQYF. In DNA form, the CDR3 reads TGTGCCAGCAGCAAAAGTTACTCCTCCGTTGATTCCTACGAGCAGTACTTC.

This clone has just one count. The chain recombines TRBV12-5 with TRBJ2-1, with a weak D call TRBD2 (6 bases). The CDR3 is made up of 15 amino acids. Germline V lookup: CDR1 LGHNT, CDR2 FRNRAP. Deletions cut 6 bases from V and 0 bases from J, with 12 bases between. The CDR3 DNA reads TGTGCTAGTGGAACCCTAGCGAGCTCCTACAATGAGCAGTTCTTC. The encoded protein is CASGTLASSYNEQFF.

This chain joins TRBV7-3 and TRBJ2-4; 7 nucleotides agree with TRBD2. In germline, CDR1 is SGHTA, CDR2 FQGTGA. The CDR3 sequence is 15 residues long. V lost 2 bases, J lost 6 bases, and 7 bases stayed unmatched. The CDR3 DNA reads as TGTGCCAGCAGCTTAGGCGGGAGCGTTGGAAACATTCAGTACTTC. Protein product: CASSLGGSVGNIQYF.

The chain combines TRBV7-2 with TRBJ2-1; TRBD2 might be the D (5 bases). The CDR3 extends over 14 amino acids. Trimming left V 1 base short and J 8 bases short, with 12 bases between. Germline V gene data show CDR1 as SGHTA and CDR2 as FQGNSA. The CDR3 here is CASSLVGSLDEQFF. The CDR3 region has the DNA TGTGCCAGCAGCTTAGTTGGGAGTTTAGATGAGCAGTTCTTC.

This clone appeared a single time. The chain uses TRBV27 and TRBJ2-1, with 9 bases matching TRBD2. With 8 bases clipped from V and 2 bases from J, the junction kept 10 bases outside the gene matches. The CDR3 loop spans 16 amino acids. Germline V gene sequence: CDR1 MNHEY, CDR2 SMNVEV (reference sequence). The CDR3: CASVKGAGGAYNEQFF. The CDR3 DNA follows: TGTGCCAGCGTTAAGGGAGCGGGAGGAGCCTACAATGAGCAGTTCTTC.

The chain combines TRBV30 with TRBJ2-3; a weak D match, TRBD1 (5 bases). The V gene lost 0 bases and the J gene lost 6 bases, with 19 bases spanning the gap. Germline V gene data show CDR1 as GTSNPN and CDR2 as SVGIG (reference sequence). This CDR3 has 16 residues. In DNA form, the CDR3 reads TGTGCCTGGAGTGTACCACAGGATTTACTTTGGGATACGCAGTATTTT. Its protein product is CAWSVPQDLLWDTQYF.

The chain recombines TRBV6-5 with TRBJ2-1; a weak D match, TRBD2 (5 bases). Germline V gene data show CDR1 as MNHEY and CDR2 as SVGAGI. V lost 6 bases and J lost 10, with 13 bases in between. The CDR3 totals 12 residues. The CDR3 DNA reads TGTGCCAGCAGGGTAGGTGCGGGCGAGCAGTTCTTC. Protein product: CASRVGAGEQFF.

The rearrangement joins TRBV6-5 to TRBJ1-1; D remains ambiguous. This CDR3 is built from 11 residues. Germline V gene lookup returns CDR1 MNHEY and CDR2 SVGAGI. With 9 bases removed from V and 9 bases from J, the gap between germline ends came to 14 bases. CDR3 bases: TGTGCCAGTGGCTCCCGGGTTCAAGCTTTCTTT. Protein sequence: CASGSRVQAFF.

The J gene is TRBJ2-5, the V gene TRBV4-1, with 14 bases lining up with TRBD2. Germline V gene data show CDR1 as MGHRA and CDR2 as YSYEKL. This CDR3 contains 18 residues. V lost 3 bases and J lost 5; bases outside the gene matches: 11. The CDR3 protein is CASSQGLAGARGRETQYF. CDR3 coding DNA: TGCGCCAGCAGCCAGGGACTAGCGGGAGCCCGCGGTAGGGAGACCCAGTACTTC.

V usage is TRBV9 and J usage is TRBJ2-2, with a possible D match to TRBD2 (5 bases). CDR3 size: 16 residues. The germline V gene has CDR1 SGDLS and CDR2 YYNGEE. V was clipped by 2 bases and J by 1 base, with 12 bases between them. The CDR3 is CASSVPASGNTGELFF. The CDR3, as DNA: TGTGCCAGCAGCGTTCCCGCCAGCGGGAACACCGGGGAGCTGTTTTTT.

V and J are TRBV23-1 and TRBJ1-2, with TRBD1 identical over 7 bases. TRBV23-1 is filed as an ORF, its function uncertain. CDR3 length equals 16 residues. The junction had 13 bases not matched to a gene; V was cut back by 1 base and J by 8 bases. CDR3 sequence reads: CASSQWKGQGERGYTF. CDR3 coding DNA: TGCGCCAGCAGTCAATGGAAGGGCCAGGGGGAGCGGGGCTACACCTTC.

The genes are TRBV28 and TRBJ1-2; the D gene is possibly TRBD1 (5 bases). Per the germline V gene, CDR1 is MDHEN and CDR2 is SYDVKM. Trimming removed 5 bases at V and 8 bases at J, with 9 bases between. CDR3 length: 11 amino acids. The CDR3 DNA is TGTGCCAGCAGTGCCCGGGGGGGCTACACCTTC. It specifies CASSARGGYTF.

The table lists this clone with a count of one. The chain employs TRBV15 and TRBJ2-1, with 8 bases fitting TRBD2. This CDR3 is 16 amino acids long. V shed 5 bases and J 7 bases; nucleotides not matched to a gene: 13. Per the germline V gene, CDR1 is LNHNV and CDR2 is YYDKDF (reference sequence). The CDR3 sequence: CATSATAGVLRNEQFF. In DNA, the CDR3 is TGTGCCACCAGCGCCACAGCGGGAGTGCTTCGGAATGAGCAGTTCTTC.

This chain joins TRBV7-3 and TRBJ2-3; tentative D call: TRBD2 (5 bases). Trimming took 2 bases from V and 4 from J, leaving 10 bases between them. Germline V gene lookup returns CDR1 SGHTA and CDR2 FQGTGA. The CDR3 covers 14 residues. The CDR3 nucleotides are TGTGCCAGCAGCTTAGGGCGGGCCCCAGATACGCAGTATTTT. As protein: CASSLGRAPDTQYF.